The present T cell receptor beta chain was sequenced within a study of PD-1 blockade in classical Hodgkin lymphoma. V lost 1 base and J 0 bases, leaving 11 bases between the germline ends. The CDR3 sequence is 16 residues long. Germline values: CDR1 MGHRA, CDR2 YSYEKL. Time point denoted: cycle 4 day 1 (C4D1), after more than five weeks of nivolumab. No patient escaped relapse after autologous stem cell transplantation, and brentuximab vedotin exposure varied. Data came from immunoSEQ multiplex PCR; TCRdb stores just in-frame clones and leaves some out. Of around 60,000 clones in the sample, more than 90% were seen once.

The material was peripheral blood mononuclear cells (PBMCs), obtained before the fourth cycle of nivolumab. This receptor was obtained from a human donor with classical Hodgkin lymphoma. The chain couples TRBV4-1 to TRBJ2-3, with unresolved D. The CDR3 loop reads CASSQGIGLSTDTQYF. CDR3 sequence (DNA): TGCGCCAGCAGCCAAGGTATCGGATTAAGCACAGATACGCAGTATTTT.